This record looks at one T cell receptor beta chain sequence and its context. The target antigen is unknown. Following RNA extraction, reverse transcription yielded cDNA that acted as the sequencing template. Here immunoSEQ multiplex PCR was the method, and the copy in TCRdb shows in-frame clones only, minus some. The repertoire has around 140,000 clones, approximately 87% of them found once; the top ten carry about 16%. These data come from a study of CD8+ T cells in alopecia areata. Turning to the study itself: Treated patients received oral tofacitinib, 5 to 10 mg twice daily. Broader study findings: Among patients, TCR sharing was less clear than in mice, a difference possibly due in part to HLA diversity in the patient population. Scalp samples also yield sequences of resident alphabeta T cells from normal skin.

CDR3 length: 15 amino acids. V dropped 6 bases and J dropped 4; count of bases not matched to a gene: 10. CDR1 is SQVTM and CDR2 is ANQGSEA in the germline V gene. This clonotype was obtained from a human donor with alopecia areata. The V and J genes are TRBV29-1 and TRBJ2-7; 12 positions agree with TRBD2. Source: CD8+ T cells sorted from blood, taken at week 0. This CDR3 is CSVAAGTSGFYEQYF. The CDR3 coding sequence is TGCAGCGTCGCGGCCGGGACTAGCGGGTTTTACGAGCAGTACTTC.